The T cell receptor beta chain described here comes from a study of response to subunit inactivated influenza vaccine. Study-wide results and limits: Authors suggested few new T cells are recruited by each seasonal influenza vaccination.

TCRdb passed the RT-PCR reads through MiXCR, listing each CDR3 protein once. The sample carries about 540,000 distinct CDR3 sequences, less than 25% recorded once. The V and J ends lost 0 bases and 2 bases respectively, with 10 bases between them. This CDR3 comprises 15 residues. The germline gives CDR1 DFQATT, CDR2 SNEGSKA (reference sequence). This clonotype appeared a few times. What it binds is not known. The same sample was also used in a study of T cells expressing NK-cell markers. That report notes: The cDNA for TCR beta came from 5'RACE template switching with UMIs. It was sorted CD3+CD56+NKG2C+, CD3+CD56+NKG2C- and CD3+CD56-NKG2C+ T cells that supplied the TCR beta repertoires. CD8+ T cells in a handful of donors included dominant NKG2C+ clonotypes at roughly 1.0-8%.

The source of this sequence is a man aged 50 to 59 who received an inactivated influenza vaccine. V gene TRBV20-1 combines with J gene TRBJ2-2; no clear D. The sample consisted of CD4+ T cells sorted from PBMCs, taken 11 to 12 days after vaccination. CDR3 sequence: CSARDYGGNTGELFF. In DNA, the CDR3 is TGCAGTGCTAGAGATTATGGCGGTAACACCGGGGAGCTGTTTTTT.